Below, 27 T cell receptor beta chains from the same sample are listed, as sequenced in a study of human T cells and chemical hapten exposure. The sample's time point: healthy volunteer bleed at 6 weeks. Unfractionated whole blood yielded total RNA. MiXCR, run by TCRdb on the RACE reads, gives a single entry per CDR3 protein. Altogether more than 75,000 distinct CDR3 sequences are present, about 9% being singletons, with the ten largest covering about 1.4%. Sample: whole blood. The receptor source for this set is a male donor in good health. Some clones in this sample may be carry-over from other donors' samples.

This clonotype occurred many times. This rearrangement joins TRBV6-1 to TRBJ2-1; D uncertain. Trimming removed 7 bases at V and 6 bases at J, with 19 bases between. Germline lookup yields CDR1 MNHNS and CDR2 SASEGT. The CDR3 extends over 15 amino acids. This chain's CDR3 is CASMKTPSGVNEQFF. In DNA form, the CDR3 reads TGTGCCAGCATGAAGACCCCGTCGGGTGTCAATGAGCAGTTCTTC.

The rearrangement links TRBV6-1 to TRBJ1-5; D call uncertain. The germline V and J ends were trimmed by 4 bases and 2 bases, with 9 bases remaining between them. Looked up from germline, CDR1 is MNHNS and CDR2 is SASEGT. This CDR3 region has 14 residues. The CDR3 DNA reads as TGTGCCAGCAGTGGAACGGCGGGCAATCAGCCCCAGCATTTT. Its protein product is CASSGTAGNQPQHF.

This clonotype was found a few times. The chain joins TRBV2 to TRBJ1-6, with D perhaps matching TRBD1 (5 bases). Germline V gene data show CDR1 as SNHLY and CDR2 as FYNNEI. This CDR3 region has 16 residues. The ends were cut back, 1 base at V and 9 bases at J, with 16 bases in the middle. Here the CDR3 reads CASSEGGAPGRSPLHF. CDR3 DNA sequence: TGTGCCAGCAGTGAAGGAGGGGCACCGGGGCGTTCACCCCTCCACTTT.

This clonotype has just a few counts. The chain's CDR3 is CASSTPGAIDEKLFF. CDR3 bases: TGTGCCAGCAGCACACCGGGAGCTATAGATGAAAAACTGTTTTTT. The chain carries TRBV12-3 or TRBV12-4 and TRBJ1-4; no firm D call. Trimming took 6 bases from V and 6 from J, leaving 17 bases between them. The CDR3 contains 15 residues.

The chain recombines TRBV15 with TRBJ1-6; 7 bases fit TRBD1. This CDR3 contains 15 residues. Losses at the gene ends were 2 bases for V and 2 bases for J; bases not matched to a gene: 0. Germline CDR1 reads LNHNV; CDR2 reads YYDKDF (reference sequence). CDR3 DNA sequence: TGTGCCACCAGCAGAACAGGGGCCTATAATTCACCCCTCCACTTT. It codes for CATSRTGAYNSPLHF.

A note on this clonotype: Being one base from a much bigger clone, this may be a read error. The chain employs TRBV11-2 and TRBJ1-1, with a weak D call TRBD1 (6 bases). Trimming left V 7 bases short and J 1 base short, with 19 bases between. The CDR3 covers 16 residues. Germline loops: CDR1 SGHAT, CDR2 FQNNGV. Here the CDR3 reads CASNPLGASGNTEAFF. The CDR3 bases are TGTGCCAGCAACCCGTTGGGGGCCAGCGGGAACACTGAAGCTTTCTTT.

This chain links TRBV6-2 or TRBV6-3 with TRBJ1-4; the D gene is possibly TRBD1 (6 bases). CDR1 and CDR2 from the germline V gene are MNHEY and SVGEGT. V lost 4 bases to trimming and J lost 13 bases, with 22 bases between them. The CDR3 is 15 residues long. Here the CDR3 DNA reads TGTGCCAGCAGTTCAACACCGACAGGACCTGGCGGACTGTTTTTT. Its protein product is CASSSTPTGPGGLFF.

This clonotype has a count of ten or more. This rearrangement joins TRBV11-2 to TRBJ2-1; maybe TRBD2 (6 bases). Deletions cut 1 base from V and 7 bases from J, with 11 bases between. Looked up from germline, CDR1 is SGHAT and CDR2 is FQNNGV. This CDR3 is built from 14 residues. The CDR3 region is CASSLALARNEQFF. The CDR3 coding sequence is TGTGCCAGCAGCTTAGCGCTAGCGCGGAATGAGCAGTTCTTC.

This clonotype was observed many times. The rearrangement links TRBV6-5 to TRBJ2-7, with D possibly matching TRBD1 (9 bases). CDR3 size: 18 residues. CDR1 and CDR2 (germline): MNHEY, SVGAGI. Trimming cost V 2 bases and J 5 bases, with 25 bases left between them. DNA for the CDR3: TGTGCCAGCAGTTACGACCCGCGGGGGGACAGGGATCTTCACGAGCAGTACTTC. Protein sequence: CASSYDPRGDRDLHEQYF.

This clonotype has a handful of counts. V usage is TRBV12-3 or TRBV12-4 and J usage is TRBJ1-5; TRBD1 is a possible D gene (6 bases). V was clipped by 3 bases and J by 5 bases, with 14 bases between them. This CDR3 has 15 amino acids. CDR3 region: CASSLVADSYQPQHF. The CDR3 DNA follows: TGTGCCAGCAGTTTGGTAGCGGACAGCTATCAGCCCCAGCATTTT.

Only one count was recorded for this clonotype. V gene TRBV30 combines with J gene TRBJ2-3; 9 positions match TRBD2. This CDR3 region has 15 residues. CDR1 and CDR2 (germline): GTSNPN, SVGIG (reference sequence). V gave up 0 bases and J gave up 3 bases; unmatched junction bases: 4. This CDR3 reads CAWSVGTSKTDTQYF. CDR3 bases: TGTGCCTGGAGTGTCGGGACTAGCAAAACAGATACGCAGTATTTT.

The CDR3: CASSQGAGGSSYNEQFF. The DNA for the CDR3 is TGTGCCAGCAGCCAAGGAGCGGGGGGCTCCTCCTACAATGAGCAGTTCTTC. The genes are TRBV14 and TRBJ2-1; 9 nucleotides agree with TRBD2. V shed 1 base and J 0 bases; nucleotides not matched to a gene: 4. This CDR3 has 17 residues. Germline values: CDR1 SGHDN, CDR2 FVKESK. Full variable domain (rest looked up from reference TRBV14 and TRBJ2-1): EAGVTQFPSHSVIEKGQTVTLRCDPISGHDNLYWYRRVMGKEIKFLLHFVKESKQDESGMPNNRFLAERTGGTYSTLKVQPAELEDSGVYFCASSQGAGGSSYNEQFFGPGTRLTVL.

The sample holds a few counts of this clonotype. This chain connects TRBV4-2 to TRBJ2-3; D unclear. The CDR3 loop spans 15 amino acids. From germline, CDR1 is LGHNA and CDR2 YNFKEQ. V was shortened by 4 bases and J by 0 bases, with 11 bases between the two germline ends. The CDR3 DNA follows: TGTGCCAGCAGCCTTGCCCAGCTTAGCACAGATACGCAGTATTTT. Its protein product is CASSLAQLSTDTQYF.

The CDR3 DNA follows: TGTGCCAGCAGCTCCACCAGGTCGTCTACAGATACGCAGTATTTT. Translating gives CASSSTRSSTDTQYF. The chain joins TRBV25-1 to TRBJ2-3, with D unclear. Germline V lookup: CDR1 MGHDK, CDR2 SYGVNS. V lost 6 bases and J lost 3, with 16 bases in between. The CDR3 runs to 15 residues.

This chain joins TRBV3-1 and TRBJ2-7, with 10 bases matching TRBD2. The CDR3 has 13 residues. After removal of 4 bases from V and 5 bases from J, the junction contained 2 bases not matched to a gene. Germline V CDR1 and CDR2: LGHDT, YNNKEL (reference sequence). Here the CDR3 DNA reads TGTGCCAGCAGCCCTAGCGGGAGCGACGAGCAGTACTTC. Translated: CASSPSGSDEQYF.

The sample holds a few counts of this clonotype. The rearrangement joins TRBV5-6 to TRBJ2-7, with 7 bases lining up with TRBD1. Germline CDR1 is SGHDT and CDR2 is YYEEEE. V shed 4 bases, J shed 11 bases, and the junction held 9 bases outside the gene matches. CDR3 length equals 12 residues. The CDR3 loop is CASSVGDRKKYF. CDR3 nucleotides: TGTGCCAGCAGCGTTGGGGACAGAAAAAAGTACTTC.

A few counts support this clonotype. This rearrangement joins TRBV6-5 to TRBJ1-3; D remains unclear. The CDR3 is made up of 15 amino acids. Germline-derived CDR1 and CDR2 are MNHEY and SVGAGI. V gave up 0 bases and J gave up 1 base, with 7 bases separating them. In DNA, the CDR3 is TGTGCCAGCAGTTACTCCGCCTTGTCTGGAAACACCATATATTTT. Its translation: CASSYSALSGNTIYF.

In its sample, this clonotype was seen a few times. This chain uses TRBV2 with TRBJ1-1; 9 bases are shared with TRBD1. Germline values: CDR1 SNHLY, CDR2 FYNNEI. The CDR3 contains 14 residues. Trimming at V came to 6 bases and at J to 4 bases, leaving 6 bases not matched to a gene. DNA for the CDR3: TGTGCCAGCAGGGAGTTGACAGGGGGCACTGAAGCTTTCTTT. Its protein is CASRELTGGTEAFF.

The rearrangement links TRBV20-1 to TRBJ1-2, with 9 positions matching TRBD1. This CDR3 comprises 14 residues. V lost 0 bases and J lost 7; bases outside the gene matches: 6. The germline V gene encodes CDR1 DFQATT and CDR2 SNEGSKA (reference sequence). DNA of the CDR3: TGCAGTGCTAGAGAGTTACAGGGGGCGTTTGGCTACACCTTC. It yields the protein CSARELQGAFGYTF.

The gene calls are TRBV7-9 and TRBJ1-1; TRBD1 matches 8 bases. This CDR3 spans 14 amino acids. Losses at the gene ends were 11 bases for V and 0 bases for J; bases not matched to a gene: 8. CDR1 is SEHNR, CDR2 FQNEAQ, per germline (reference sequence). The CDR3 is CAGWTGYMNTEAFF. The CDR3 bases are TGTGCCGGATGGACAGGGTACATGAACACTGAAGCTTTCTTT.

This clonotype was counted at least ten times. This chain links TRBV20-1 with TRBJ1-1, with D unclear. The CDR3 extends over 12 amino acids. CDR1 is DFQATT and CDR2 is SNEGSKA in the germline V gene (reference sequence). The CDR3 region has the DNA TGCAGCTGTAATTGGGGGAACACTGAAGCTTTCTTT. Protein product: CSCNWGNTEAFF.

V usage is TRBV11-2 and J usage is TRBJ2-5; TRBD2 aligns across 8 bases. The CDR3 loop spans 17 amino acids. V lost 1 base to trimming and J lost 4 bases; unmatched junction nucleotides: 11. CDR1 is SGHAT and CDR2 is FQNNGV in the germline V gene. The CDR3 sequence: CASSLVRIAGLSETQYF. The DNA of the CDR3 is TGTGCCAGCAGCTTAGTAAGGATAGCGGGATTATCAGAGACCCAGTACTTC.

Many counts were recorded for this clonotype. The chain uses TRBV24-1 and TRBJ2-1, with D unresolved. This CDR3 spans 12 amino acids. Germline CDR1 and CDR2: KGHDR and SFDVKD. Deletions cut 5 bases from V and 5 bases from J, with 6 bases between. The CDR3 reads CATSAENNEQFF. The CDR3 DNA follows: TGTGCCACCAGTGCGGAAAACAATGAGCAGTTCTTC.

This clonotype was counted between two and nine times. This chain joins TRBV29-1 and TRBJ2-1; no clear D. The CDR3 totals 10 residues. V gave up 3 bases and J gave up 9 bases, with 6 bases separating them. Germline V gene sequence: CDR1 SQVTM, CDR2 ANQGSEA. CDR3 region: CSVDWGEQFF. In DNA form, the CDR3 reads TGCAGCGTTGATTGGGGTGAGCAGTTCTTC.

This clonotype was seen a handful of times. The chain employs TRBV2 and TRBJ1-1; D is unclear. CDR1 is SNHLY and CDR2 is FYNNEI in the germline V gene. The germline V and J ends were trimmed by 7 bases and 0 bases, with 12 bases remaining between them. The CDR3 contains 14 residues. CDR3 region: CASKAGIMNTEAFF. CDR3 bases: TGTGCCAGCAAGGCGGGGATCATGAACACTGAAGCTTTCTTT.

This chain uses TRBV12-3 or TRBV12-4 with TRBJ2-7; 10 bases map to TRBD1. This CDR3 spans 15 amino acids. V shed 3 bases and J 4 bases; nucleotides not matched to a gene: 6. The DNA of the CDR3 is TGTGCCAGCAGTTTGGCGGGGACAGGGGTGTACGAGCAGTACTTC. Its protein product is CASSLAGTGVYEQYF.

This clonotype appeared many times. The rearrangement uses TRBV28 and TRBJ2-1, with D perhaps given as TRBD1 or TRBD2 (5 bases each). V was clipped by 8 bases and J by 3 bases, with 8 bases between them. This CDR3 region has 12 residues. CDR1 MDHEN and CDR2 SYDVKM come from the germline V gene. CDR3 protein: CASRDLYNEQFF. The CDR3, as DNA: TGTGCCAGCCGGGACCTCTACAATGAGCAGTTCTTC. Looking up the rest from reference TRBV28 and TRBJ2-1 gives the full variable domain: DVKVTQSSRYLVKRTGEKVFLECVQDMDHENMFWYRQDPGLGLRLIYFSYDVKMKEKGDIPEGYSVSREKKERFSLILESASTNQTSMYLCASRDLYNEQFFGPGTRLTVL.